This T cell receptor beta chain originates from a study of CD8+ T cells in alopecia areata. After isolation, RNA underwent reverse transcription to generate cDNA as the sequencing template. The table came from immunoSEQ multiplex PCR; TCRdb's copy has only in-frame clones and leaves some out. The sample holds 110,000 to 150,000 clones, less than 65% seen once. Study observations and caveats: Scalp sequencing also captures normal skin's resident alphabeta T cells. Unlike in mice, where it was clearer, TCR sharing across patients was less clear, possibly HLA-related. Higher clonality and more expanded CD8+ clones appeared in lesional than normal scalp.

Germline V gene data show CDR1 as SGHDT and CDR2 as YYEEEE. This CDR3 has 12 residues. Trimming shortened V by 1 base and J by 4 bases, and 5 bases separated the two germline ends. Notes on this clone: The antigen is undetermined.

The sequencing sample was made of CD8+ T cells sorted from blood. The chain is built from TRBV5-6 and TRBJ1-1; no firm D call. This sequence was found in a human donor in good health. For the CDR3, the DNA is TGTGCCAGCAGCTTGCGCCGCACTGAAGCTTTCTTT. This codes for CASSLRRTEAFF.